This note documents a single TCR beta chain sequence. Mismatch with germline at one junction end may stem from a read error. Nobody among the patients had been given any treatment before thyroid surgery. This CDR3 comprises 13 residues. Germline V CDR1 and CDR2: SSHAT, FNYEAQ (reference sequence). The data were obtained in a study of metastatic and nonmetastatic thyroid tumors. TCRdb re-clonotyped the PCR reads via MiXCR. The sample has over 50,000 clones; under 30% are singletons. The clonotype originates from a female donor with papillary thyroid cancer or a benign thyroid nodule (not recorded which). Some clones in this sample may be carry-over from other donors' samples. The chain joins TRBV7-7 to TRBJ2-2; D not certain. Material for sequencing was blood. The CDR3 loop reads CASSPWGTGELFF. Here the CDR3 DNA reads TGTGCTAGCAGCCCCTGGGGCACCGGGGAGCTGTTTTTT. Combining the CDR3 with reference TRBV7-7 and TRBJ2-2 gives the whole variable domain GAGVSQSPRYKVTKRGQDVTLRCDPISSHATLYWYQQALGQGPEFLTYFNYEAQPDKSGLPSDRFSAERPEGSISTLTIQRTEQRDSAMYRCASSPWGTGELFFGEGSRLTVL.